This T cell receptor (beta chain) was profiled in a study of tumor and adjacent non-tumor tissue in lung cancer. Note on this clonotype: A junction end diverges from the germline sequence, so it may reflect a read error.

RNA was extracted from bulk tissue without any cell sorting. The CDR3 consists of 16 residues. Per the germline V gene, CDR1 is SGHVS and CDR2 is FQNEAQ. A modified ARM-PCR protocol with three rounds of nested PCR amplified TCRbeta. TCRdb itself ran the multiplex PCR reads through MiXCR, one entry per CDR3 protein. The data hold about 120,000 distinct CDR3 sequences, with around three fifths observed a single time. The chain carries TRBV7-8 and TRBJ2-7, with 9 bases lining up with TRBD2. Sequencing was done on a sample of lung tumor tissue. The clonotype originates from a man in his thirties or forties with non-small cell lung cancer. In DNA form, the CDR3 reads TGTGTCAGCAGTGGTCTAGCGGGAATTAGCTCCTACGAGCAGTACTTC. Translated: CVSSGLAGISSYEQYF.